The 13 T cell receptor beta chains reported below all come from one sample, sequenced in a study of T cell clonality in common variable immunodeficiency. Study outcomes and limitations: In common variable immunodeficiency, TCR beta chains reportedly carried fewer deletions and N-nucleotide insertions.

TCRdb's table, derived via immunoSEQ multiplex PCR, lists solely in-frame clones and lacks some. The specimen has more than 20,000 clones, none found just once. The antigens these receptors bind are not known. Source material: peripheral blood mononuclear cells. The receptors were sampled from a human donor with common variable immunodeficiency.

This clone has ten or more counts. Read data end 3 residues before the CDR3 end; the end is taken from the germline J gene. The chain is built from TRBV6-1 and TRBJ2-4; 7 positions agree with TRBD1. The CDR3 length is 15 residues. V lost 4 bases to trimming and J lost 5 bases; unmatched junction nucleotides: 8. CDR1 and CDR2 (germline): MNHNS, SASEGT. Here the CDR3 reads CASSVTRDRQNIQYF. The sequenced part of the CDR3 DNA is TGTGCCAGCAGTGTAACCCGGGACAGACAAAACATT.

This clone came up many times. The sequence runs out 3 residues before the end of the CDR3; the remainder is reconstructed from the germline J gene. This sequence joins TRBV5-1 and TRBJ1-1; 12 bases agree with TRBD1. Germline lookup yields CDR1 SGHRS and CDR2 YFSETQ. CDR3 size: 15 residues. J gave up 4 bases and V 0 bases, and 1 base lay outside the gene matches. The sequenced part of the CDR3 DNA is TGCGCCAGCAGCTTGGAGGGACAGGGGGCCACTGAA. Translated, it gives CASSLEGQGATE. The complete CDR3 reads CASSLEGQGATEAFF. Complete variable domain (other parts from reference TRBV5-1 and TRBJ1-1): KAGVTQTPRYLIKTRGQQVTLSCSPISGHRSVSWYQQTPGQGLQFLFEYFSETQRNKGNFPGRFSGRQFSNSRSEMNVSTLELGDSALYLCASSLEGQGATEAFFGQGTRLTVV.

This clone was counted many times. The CDR3 end is not reached by the read, which stops 3 residues before it; the germline J gene fills it in. The rearrangement joins TRBV7-3 to TRBJ2-1, with 7 positions matching TRBD1. The CDR3 loop spans 13 amino acids. V shed 3 bases and J 6 bases; nucleotides not matched to a gene: 2. Germline lookup yields CDR1 SGHTA and CDR2 FQGTGA. The DNA read from the CDR3 is TGTGCCAGCAGCTTTGACAGGGCCAATGAG. This gives the protein CASSFDRANE. The full-length CDR3 reads as CASSFDRANEQFF.

This clone was recorded many times. From the germline J gene comes the end of the CDR3, since the read stops 3 residues before it. The chain has TRBV7-6 and TRBJ2-3, with TRBD1 as a possible D gene (6 bases). Deletions cut 3 bases from V and 2 bases from J, with 9 bases between. The CDR3 contains 14 residues. Looked up from germline, CDR1 is SGHVS and CDR2 is FNYEAQ. The part of the CDR3 DNA that was read is TGTGCCAGCAGCTTCTACAGGGACACAGATACG. Residues: CASSFYRDTDT. In full, the CDR3 reads CASSFYRDTDTQYF. The entire variable domain, with the rest obtained from reference TRBV7-6 and TRBJ2-3, is as follows: GAGVSQSPRYKVTKRGQDVALRCDPISGHVSLYWYRQALGQGPEFLTYFNYEAQQDKSGLPNDRFSAERPEGSISTLTIQRTEQRDSAMYRCASSFYRDTDTQYFGPGTRLTVL.

This clone was seen many times. The read is 3 residues too short to cover the CDR3 end, so that end is filled in from the germline J gene. The V call is TRBV30, the J call TRBJ2-1; 9 positions match TRBD1. The CDR3 loop spans 15 amino acids. Germline V gene lookup returns CDR1 GTSNPN and CDR2 SVGIG (reference sequence). The V and J ends lost 4 bases and 3 bases, in that order; junction bases with no gene match: 7. CDR3 DNA, as far as it was read: TGTGCCTGGATGTACCCGGGACAGGGCTACAATGAG. Protein: CAWMYPGQGYNE. The entire CDR3 is CAWMYPGQGYNEQFF.

This clone was detected ten times or more. The read ends 3 residues early relative to the CDR3; the germline J gene fills the gap. J is TRBJ2-1 and V is TRBV7-3, with D unclear. V lost 2 bases and J 5 bases, leaving 13 bases between the germline ends. This CDR3 is built from 15 residues. CDR1 is SGHTA and CDR2 is FQGTGA in the germline V gene. Incomplete CDR3 DNA: TGTGCCAGCAGCTTATTATCTAGTTCCCACAATGAG. This translates into CASSLLSSSHNE. The entire CDR3 protein is CASSLLSSSHNEQFF.

This clone was observed many times. The CDR3 bases that were read are TGTGCCAGCAGTTCTGTCCAGGGCGGAGCCTACGAG. Amino acid sequence: CASSSVQGGAYE. The full CDR3 protein reads CASSSVQGGAYEQYF. The chain has TRBV7-9 and TRBJ2-7; perhaps TRBD1 as D (5 bases). The read comes to an end 3 residues before the CDR3 does, leaving the germline J gene to fill in the end. The CDR3 runs 15 residues. Germline values: CDR1 SEHNR, CDR2 FQNEAQ (reference sequence). V was clipped by 6 bases and J by 2 bases, with 17 bases between them.

This clone appeared many times. Coverage ceases 3 residues before the CDR3 finishes, and the germline J gene fills in the end. The genes are TRBV7-8 and TRBJ2-1; 13 bases map to TRBD2. CDR1 is SGHVS and CDR2 is FQNEAQ in the germline V gene. J lost 7 bases, V lost 4 bases, and 4 bases had no gene match. CDR3 length equals 15 residues. The sequenced CDR3 bases are TGTGCCAGCAGCTCGACTAGCGGGGGGACAAATGAG. Its translation is CASSSTSGGTNE. The complete CDR3 reads CASSSTSGGTNEQFF.

This clone has a handful of counts. The sequenced fragment ends 3 residues before the CDR3 boundary, so the rest is inferred from the germline J gene. The chain recombines TRBV7-3 with TRBJ2-7, with TRBD1 as a possible D gene (5 bases). This CDR3 comprises 13 residues. CDR1 is SGHTA, CDR2 FQGTGA, per germline. Trimming took off 4 bases at V and 3 bases at J, with 10 bases between the two ends. The CDR3 sequence: CASSSTANYEQYF. The sequenced CDR3 bases are TGTGCCAGCAGCTCGACAGCCAACTACGAG.

As regards this clone: The sequence runs out 3 residues before the end of the CDR3; the remainder is reconstructed from the germline J gene. The rearrangement links TRBV19 to TRBJ2-3, with D perhaps TRBD1 (6 bases). V dropped 6 bases and J dropped 1 base, with 17 bases sitting between them. The CDR3 spans 16 residues. Per germline, CDR1 LNHDA and CDR2 SQIVND (reference sequence). The DNA read from the CDR3 is TGTGCCAGTAGGCTCTCCGGGACACCTGGCACAGATACG. It is translated as CASRLSGTPGTDT. The CDR3 reads in full as CASRLSGTPGTDTQYF. Complete variable domain (other parts from reference TRBV19 and TRBJ2-3): DGGITQSPKYLFRKEGQNVTLSCEQNLNHDAMYWYRQDPGQGLRLIYYSQIVNDFQKGDIAEGYSVSREKKESFPLTVTSAQKNPTAFYLCASRLSGTPGTDTQYFGPGTRLTVL.

This clone was detected only a few times. Coverage ceases 3 residues before the CDR3 finishes, and the germline J gene fills in the end. The J gene is TRBJ2-7, the V gene TRBV5-1, with D unresolved. Between the trimmed V and J ends, which lost 2 bases and 3 bases, there was a span of 9 bases. The length of the CDR3 is 13 residues. Germline V lookup: CDR1 SGHRS, CDR2 YFSETQ. The CDR3 bases that were read are TGCGCCAGCAGCTTAGAACAAGGCTACGAG. Its protein is CASSLEQGYE. The complete CDR3 reads CASSLEQGYEQYF.

In its sample, this clone was seen many times. The observed sequence ends 3 residues before the CDR3 terminus, with the missing tail filled in from the germline J gene. The chain combines TRBV7-9 with TRBJ1-3; possible D gene TRBD1, 6 bases. Germline CDR1 is SEHNR and CDR2 is FQNEAQ (reference sequence). V lost 1 base and J 0 bases, leaving 7 bases between the germline ends. This CDR3 is built from 15 residues. The sequenced CDR3 bases are TGTGCCAGCAGCTTAGACAGGGTCTCTGGAAACACC. This codes for CASSLDRVSGNT. The whole CDR3 reads CASSLDRVSGNTIYF.

This clone was counted at least ten times. The read is 3 residues too short to cover the CDR3 end, so that end is filled in from the germline J gene. The chain carries TRBV6-2 or TRBV6-3 and TRBJ1-5; 7 bases align to TRBD1. V was clipped by 5 bases and J by 2 bases; unmatched bases: 9. CDR1 is MNHEY, CDR2 SVGEGT, per germline. The CDR3 has 16 amino acids. CDR3 DNA, as far as it was read: TGTGCCAGCAGTCCACACCGGGACAGCGGCAATCAGCCC. Its protein is CASSPHRDSGNQP. In full, the CDR3 is CASSPHRDSGNQPQHF.